Following are 17 T cell receptor beta chains from one sample sequenced in a study of a mutant IDH1 vaccine in newly diagnosed glioma. Here immunoSEQ multiplex PCR was the method, and the copy in TCRdb shows in-frame clones only, minus some. Of 38,000 or so clones listed, 80% are singletons. Antigen specificity for these receptors is unknown. The time point: week 11, during vaccination. All doses held 300 ug of mutant IDH1 20-mer peptide, with topical imiquimod. The sequencing used peripheral blood mononuclear cells (PBMCs), collected from a glioma patient whose treatment included an IDH1 peptide vaccine. These receptors were taken from a woman in her thirties with glioma. Some clones in this sample may be carry-over from other donors' samples.

This clone was counted a few times. The gene calls are TRBV4-1 and TRBJ2-1, with D possibly TRBD1 on 6 matching bases. The CDR3 length is 15 residues. V dropped 2 bases and J dropped 5 bases, with 13 bases sitting between them. Germline V lookup: CDR1 MGHRA, CDR2 YSYEKL. The CDR3 coding sequence is TGCGCCAGCAGCCAATGGCAGGGGATCCACAATGAGCAGTTCTTC. As protein: CASSQWQGIHNEQFF.

V gene TRBV5-1 combines with J gene TRBJ1-2; TRBD1 is a possible D gene (5 bases). The germline V and J ends were trimmed by 4 bases and 6 bases, with 16 bases remaining between them. The length of the CDR3 is 14 residues. Germline V lookup: CDR1 SGHRS, CDR2 YFSETQ. This CDR3 reads CASSVGSGLNGYTF. CDR3 DNA sequence: TGCGCCAGCAGCGTCGGCTCAGGGCTTAATGGCTACACCTTC.

The V call is TRBV5-1, the J call TRBJ1-2; D remains ambiguous. From germline, CDR1 is SGHRS and CDR2 YFSETQ. The CDR3 covers 12 residues. Trimming took off 3 bases at V and 4 bases at J, with 7 bases between the two ends. CDR3 in amino acids: CASSWDSYGYTF. As DNA, the CDR3 is TGCGCCAGCAGCTGGGATTCCTATGGCTACACCTTC. Complete variable domain (other parts from reference TRBV5-1 and TRBJ1-2): KAGVTQTPRYLIKTRGQQVTLSCSPISGHRSVSWYQQTPGQGLQFLFEYFSETQRNKGNFPGRFSGRQFSNSRSEMNVSTLELGDSALYLCASSWDSYGYTFGSGTRLTVV.

This clone was detected a few times. The rearrangement uses TRBV5-4 and TRBJ2-5; D could derive from TRBD1 or TRBD2 (5 bases each). Trimming took off 4 bases at V and 5 bases at J, with 21 bases between the two ends. Germline V gives CDR1 SGHNT, CDR2 YYREEE (reference sequence). The CDR3 runs to 16 residues. CDR3 in amino acids: CASSPSRDPLGETQYF. CDR3 DNA: TGTGCCAGCAGCCCCTCCCGGGACCCTCTAGGGGAGACCCAGTACTTC.

V is TRBV5-1 and J is TRBJ2-3; D remains ambiguous. The CDR3 has 11 residues. Germline V gene sequence: CDR1 SGHRS, CDR2 YFSETQ. V was cut by 0 bases and J by 6 bases, with 2 bases left in between. The CDR3 DNA sequence: TGCGCCAGCAGCTTGGCGGATACGCAGTATTTT. Translating gives CASSLADTQYF.

J is TRBJ1-5 and V is TRBV4-1; D call uncertain. The germline CDR1 and CDR2 sequences are MGHRA and YSYEKL. Trimming removed 4 bases at V and 0 bases at J, with 10 bases between. This CDR3 is built from 15 residues. CDR3 nucleotides: TGCGCCAGCAGCCCAGGACTTTATAGCAATCAGCCCCAGCATTTT. Its protein is CASSPGLYSNQPQHF.

J is TRBJ2-1 and V is TRBV5-1, with no clear D. V lost 2 bases, J lost 7 bases, and 7 bases lay in between. In germline, CDR1 is SGHRS, CDR2 YFSETQ. This CDR3 contains 12 residues. Here the CDR3 reads CASSLRVNEQFF. DNA for the CDR3: TGCGCCAGCAGCTTACGAGTGAATGAGCAGTTCTTC.

This clone counts as medium-sized. The chain is built from TRBV6-1 and TRBJ1-5; weak D call: TRBD1 (6 bases). Germline V gene sequence: CDR1 MNHNS, CDR2 SASEGT. V was shortened by 8 bases and J by 0 bases, with 11 bases between the two germline ends. This CDR3 is built from 14 residues. This CDR3 is CASGWDNSNQPQHF. DNA for the CDR3: TGTGCCAGCGGATGGGACAATAGCAATCAGCCCCAGCATTTT.

V gene TRBV28 combines with J gene TRBJ2-7; tentatively, D is TRBD1 (8 bases). Germline CDR1 reads MDHEN; CDR2 reads SYDVKM. V shed 6 bases and J shed 0 bases, with 15 bases lying between them. The CDR3 runs 15 residues. CDR3 in amino acids: CASRSNRGGSYEQYF. CDR3 sequence (DNA): TGTGCCAGCAGATCGAACAGGGGGGGCTCCTACGAGCAGTACTTC. Variable domain in full (rest from reference TRBV28 and TRBJ2-7): DVKVTQSSRYLVKRTGEKVFLECVQDMDHENMFWYRQDPGLGLRLIYFSYDVKMKEKGDIPEGYSVSREKKERFSLILESASTNQTSMYLCASRSNRGGSYEQYFGPGTRLTVT.

The V and J genes are TRBV18 and TRBJ1-4; the D is unclear. CDR1 and CDR2 from the germline V gene are KGHSH and LQKENI. The V and J ends lost 3 bases and 5 bases respectively, with 10 bases between them. This CDR3 has 14 residues. The CDR3 spells CASSPEDGNEKLFF. Written as DNA, the CDR3 is TGTGCCAGCTCACCCGAGGACGGCAATGAAAAACTGTTTTTT.

In nucleotides, the CDR3 is TGTGCCAGCAGCTTAGGGCGCAGCGACATTCAGTACTTC. Amino acid sequence: CASSLGRSDIQYF. The chain recombines TRBV7-8 with TRBJ2-4, with no clear D. Germline V CDR1 and CDR2: SGHVS, FQNEAQ. Trimming cost V 1 base and J 8 bases, with 9 bases left between them. This CDR3 comprises 13 residues.

This clone has a single count. The chain links TRBV27 to TRBJ2-3, with 7 bases matching TRBD2. Germline lookup yields CDR1 MNHEY and CDR2 SMNVEV (reference sequence). Germline trimming cut 9 bases from V and 9 bases from J; bases unmatched to any gene: 12. This CDR3 region has 13 residues. CDR3 DNA sequence: TGTGCCAGTGGGGGAGGGCCTAGGGGCACGCAGTATTTT. Translating it yields CASGGGPRGTQYF.

This chain connects TRBV30 to TRBJ2-7; 7 bases agree with TRBD2. The length of the CDR3 is 14 residues. V was clipped by 1 base and J by 2 bases; unmatched bases: 5. Per germline, CDR1 GTSNPN and CDR2 SVGIG (reference sequence). The DNA of the CDR3 is TGTGCCTGGAGTGGGCACGGACTAGCCTACGAGCAGTACTTC. It specifies CAWSGHGLAYEQYF.

The rearrangement links TRBV29-1 to TRBJ2-1; no definite D call. Trimming stripped 3 bases from V and 6 bases from J, with 18 bases between. This CDR3 is built from 15 residues. The germline V gene encodes CDR1 SQVTM and CDR2 ANQGSEA. The CDR3 region is CSVENPVGNLNEQFF. CDR3 sequence (DNA): TGCAGCGTTGAGAACCCTGTGGGTAACCTCAATGAGCAGTTCTTC.

A few counts support this clone. This chain links TRBV6-5 with TRBJ1-5; D not resolved. Germline loops: CDR1 MNHEY, CDR2 SVGAGI. This CDR3 comprises 14 residues. Trimming stripped 6 bases from V and 9 bases from J, with 18 bases between. This CDR3 reads CASRSSERQWPQHF. In nucleotides, the CDR3 is TGTGCCAGCAGGTCCAGTGAACGCCAATGGCCCCAGCATTTT.

This clone came up a few times. V gene TRBV27 combines with J gene TRBJ2-5, with D perhaps matching TRBD1 (5 bases). The germline V gene has CDR1 MNHEY and CDR2 SMNVEV (reference sequence). V lost 5 bases to trimming and J lost 4 bases, with 17 bases between them. This CDR3 spans 15 amino acids. DNA for the CDR3: TGTGCCAGCAGTGCATATGCAGGGTCTCCAGAGACCCAGTACTTC. This translates into CASSAYAGSPETQYF.

CDR3 in amino acids: CASSDHLSSGNTIYF. CDR3 nucleotide sequence: TGTGCCAGCAGTGACCACCTATCCTCTGGAAACACCATATATTTT. This chain joins TRBV6-1 and TRBJ1-3; D remains unclear. The germline V gene has CDR1 MNHNS and CDR2 SASEGT. The CDR3 spans 15 residues. The V end lost 3 bases, the J end lost 0 bases, and 9 bases lay between the germline ends.